This is a list of T cell receptor beta chains from one sample in a study of blood T cell repertoires in COVID-19. Profiling relied on immunoSEQ multiplex PCR, and the TCRdb table lists in-frame clones only, not all of them. The table has around 140,000 clones, around 84% seen once; the top ten hold about 2.6%. Sequenced material: peripheral blood. These receptors were obtained from a human donor with acute or convalescent COVID-19. The donor label of this sample is uncertain. Each CDR3 is given with its conserved first and last residue. The D gene is left open where the match is weak. Not all rows give a size; the values are once, few, many and, for expanded clones, a class.

-	TRBJ1-4	TRBV5-1	once	15	TGCGCCAGCAGCTTGGAGGGGTTTACTAATGAAAAACTGTTTTTT	CASSLEGFTNEKLFF
TRBD2	TRBJ2-2	TRBV7-2	-	17	TGTGCCAGCAGCATCGAACCAGCGGGGAGTGGCACCGGGGAGCTGTTTTTT	CASSIEPAGSGTGELFF
-	TRBJ2-2	TRBV3-1/TRBV3-2	-	20	TGTGCCAGCAGCCGACCAAGAAAAATAGGACGGGCGGTGGGGCCCGGGGAGCTGTTTTTT	CASSRPRKIGRAVGPGELFF
TRBD1	TRBJ1-5	TRBV11-2	once	19	TGTGCCAGCAGCCTCACGGCGGGGACAGGAGAGTATAGCAATCAGCCCCAGCATTTT	CASSLTAGTGEYSNQPQHF
TRBD1	TRBJ1-1	TRBV18	-	16	TGTGCCAGCTCACCACCCGGGACAGTAATGAACACTGAAGCTTTCTTT	CASSPPGTVMNTEAFF
TRBD1	TRBJ1-3	TRBV19	-	16	TGTGCCAGTACCAGGGACAGCTACTTCTCTGGAAACACCATATATTTT	CASTRDSYFSGNTIYF
-	TRBJ1-4	TRBV28	-	15	TGTGCCAGCAGTGGTAACGCGGGGAACCGTGAAAAACTGTTTTTT	CASSGNAGNREKLFF
-	TRBJ1-6	TRBV18	-	15	TGTGCCAGCTCTCCCGGAGGGGTTTATAATTCACCCCTCCACTTT	CASSPGGVYNSPLHF
TRBD1	TRBJ2-5	TRBV18	-	19	TGTGCCAGCTCACCAAGAGCAAGGACAGGGGGTGCAGAACAAGAGACCCAGTACTTC	CASSPRARTGGAEQETQYF
-	TRBJ2-3	TRBV10-3	-	14	TGTGCCATCAGTGTAGGAGGGAGCACAGATACGCAGTATTTT	CAISVGGSTDTQYF